The 20 T cell receptor beta chains presented below share a single source sample, sequenced in a study of CD8 T cells in Susac syndrome. Reverse transcription of 0.5 to 1 ug RNA was performed with random hexamers. TCRdb called the immunoSEQ multiplex PCR reads again in MiXCR, with one record for every CDR3 protein. The sample records around 300,000 distinct CDR3 sequences, 92% being singletons. The specimen was CD4+ T cells from PBMCs. The receptors were sampled from a human donor with multiple sclerosis.

The chain links TRBV3-1 to TRBJ2-3; D call uncertain. The germline gives CDR1 LGHDT, CDR2 YNNKEL (reference sequence). V lost 1 base, J lost 3 bases, and 2 bases lay in between. This CDR3 contains 12 residues. CDR3 DNA: TGTGCCAGCAGCCAAGTGACAGATACGCAGTATTTT. Protein sequence: CASSQVTDTQYF.

The rearrangement uses TRBV5-1 and TRBJ2-5; D not resolved. This CDR3 is built from 14 residues. Trimming removed 6 bases from V and 1 base from J, with 13 bases in between. The germline V gene encodes CDR1 SGHRS and CDR2 YFSETQ. CDR3 sequence: CASKEDVGQETQYF. The CDR3 nucleotides read TGCGCCAGCAAAGAGGATGTGGGCCAAGAGACCCAGTACTTC.

The rearrangement uses TRBV19 and TRBJ2-7, with 8 bases matching TRBD2. The CDR3 is 14 amino acids. In germline, CDR1 is LNHDA, CDR2 SQIVND (reference sequence). V dropped 4 bases and J dropped 6; count of bases not matched to a gene: 8. The CDR3 DNA sequence: TGTGCCAGTAGTACCAATAGGGCGGGAGGCGAGCAGTACTTC. Its protein product is CASSTNRAGGEQYF.

The rearrangement joins TRBV7-2 to TRBJ1-5; no clear D. This CDR3 region has 14 residues. Per germline, CDR1 SGHTA and CDR2 FQGNSA. Trimming left V 4 bases short and J 0 bases short, with 7 bases between. For the CDR3, the DNA is TGTGCCAGCAGCTCCTTTAATAGCAATCAGCCCCAGCATTTT. Translation gives CASSSFNSNQPQHF.

The CDR3 is CSARGGTRWGQPQHF. The DNA for the CDR3 is TGCAGTGCTCGTGGGGGGACCCGATGGGGTCAGCCCCAGCATTTT. The genes are TRBV20-1 and TRBJ1-5; TRBD1 might be the D (5 bases). The V gene lost 5 bases and the J gene lost 6 bases, with 20 bases spanning the gap. CDR3 size: 15 residues. The germline CDR1 and CDR2 sequences are DFQATT and SNEGSKA (reference sequence).

The rearrangement joins TRBV2 to TRBJ2-3, with 13 bases matching TRBD2. J gave up 4 bases and V 6 bases, and 7 bases lay outside the gene matches. The germline V gene has CDR1 SNHLY and CDR2 FYNNEI. CDR3 size: 16 residues. The CDR3 sequence: CASSRTSGRDADTQYF. In DNA, the CDR3 is TGTGCCAGCAGCCGGACTAGCGGGAGAGACGCAGATACGCAGTATTTT.

The V and J genes are TRBV20-1 and TRBJ2-3, with unresolved D. CDR1 and CDR2 (germline): DFQATT, SNEGSKA (reference sequence). The CDR3 runs 12 residues. V was shortened by 6 bases and J by 0 bases, with 7 bases between the two germline ends. This chain's CDR3 is CSAGFSTDTQYF. As DNA, the CDR3 is TGCAGTGCAGGGTTTAGCACAGATACGCAGTATTTT.

The chain combines TRBV18 with TRBJ2-5; no firm D call. Trimming took 1 base from V and 1 from J, leaving 4 bases between them. Germline V lookup: CDR1 KGHSH, CDR2 LQKENI. The CDR3 is 13 residues long. The CDR3 DNA is TGTGCCAGCTCACCACAAGGCCAAGAGACCCAGTACTTC. It encodes CASSPQGQETQYF.

CDR3 protein: CATSRDLWNTQYF. The CDR3 nucleotides are TGTGCCACCAGCAGAGATCTGTGGAATACGCAGTATTTT. V and J are TRBV15 and TRBJ2-3; D not resolved. V gave up 0 bases and J gave up 7 bases, with 8 bases separating them. The CDR3 sequence is 13 residues long. Germline lookup yields CDR1 LNHNV and CDR2 YYDKDF (reference sequence).

The chain recombines TRBV12-3 or TRBV12-4 with TRBJ2-1; 9 nucleotides agree with TRBD2. Trimming took 8 bases from V and 9 from J; bases not matched to a gene: 11. The CDR3 has 14 residues. CDR3 in DNA: TGTGCCAGCTCTCGGGGCGGGAGGGTTCGTGAGCAGTTCTTC. Amino acid sequence: CASSRGGRVREQFF.

The chain carries TRBV20-1 and TRBJ2-3; D not resolved. Germline lookup yields CDR1 DFQATT and CDR2 SNEGSKA (reference sequence). V lost 0 bases, J lost 6 bases, and 7 bases lay in between. This CDR3 has 12 amino acids. CDR3 coding DNA: TGCAGTGCTAGAGATCTTGGGGATACGCAGTATTTT. Its protein product is CSARDLGDTQYF.

This rearrangement joins TRBV7-9 to TRBJ2-7; TRBD2 might be the D (5 bases). Trimming removed 0 bases from V and 7 bases from J, with 7 bases in between. Germline CDR1 SEHNR, CDR2 FQNEAQ (reference sequence). This CDR3 contains 12 residues. Here the CDR3 reads CASSLARAEQYF. The DNA for the CDR3 is TGTGCCAGCAGCTTAGCGCGGGCAGAGCAGTACTTC.

This chain connects TRBV5-5 to TRBJ2-7, with D possibly being TRBD2 (5 bases). The CDR3 runs to 12 residues. Germline V CDR1 and CDR2: SGHKS, YYEKEE (reference sequence). Trimming shortened V by 1 base and J by 5 bases, and 7 bases separated the two germline ends. For the CDR3, the DNA is TGTGCCAGCAGCTTGACCGGGGACGAGCAGTACTTC. Encoded protein: CASSLTGDEQYF.

This clonotype was observed a few times. The chain is built from TRBV12-3 or TRBV12-4 and TRBJ1-1; the match to TRBD1 covers 7 bases. The CDR3 spans 12 residues. Trimming removed 6 bases from V and 8 bases from J; junction bases left unmatched: 6. The CDR3 DNA reads TGTGCCAGCAGCAACCGGGACAGCGAAGCTTTCTTT. Encoded protein: CASSNRDSEAFF.

The chain joins TRBV20-1 to TRBJ2-7; D may be TRBD2 (6 bases). There are 14 residues in the CDR3. The germline V gene has CDR1 DFQATT and CDR2 SNEGSKA (reference sequence). Deletions cut 2 bases from V and 2 bases from J, with 13 bases between. The CDR3 sequence: CSARNRDLTYEQYF. The CDR3 DNA sequence: TGCAGTGCTAGAAACCGGGACTTAACCTACGAGCAGTACTTC.

The V and J genes are TRBV18 and TRBJ2-1, with D perhaps matching TRBD2 (6 bases). Trimming shortened V by 6 bases and J by 6 bases, and 15 bases separated the two germline ends. CDR3 length: 14 amino acids. The germline V gene has CDR1 KGHSH and CDR2 LQKENI. The CDR3 bases are TGTGCCAGCTCCCTTAGCCCGACTAGCAATGAGCAGTTCTTC. Amino acids: CASSLSPTSNEQFF.

The chain uses TRBV6-2 or TRBV6-3 and TRBJ1-5, with a weak D call TRBD1 (6 bases). V lost 2 bases to trimming and J lost 5 bases, with 13 bases between them. Germline loops: CDR1 MNHEY, CDR2 SVGEGT. The CDR3 runs to 15 residues. The CDR3 region has the DNA TGTGCCAGCAGTTACCCCACGACAGGAGATCAGCCCCAGCATTTT. This encodes CASSYPTTGDQPQHF.

The gene calls are TRBV18 and TRBJ1-1, with D uncertain. The length of the CDR3 is 13 residues. CDR1 KGHSH and CDR2 LQKENI come from the germline V gene. The V end lost 2 bases, the J end lost 8 bases, and 12 bases lay between the germline ends. This CDR3 reads CASSPEIGDEAFF. The CDR3 nucleotides are TGTGCCAGCTCACCAGAAATCGGAGACGAAGCTTTCTTT. Supplemented by reference TRBV18 and TRBJ1-1, the full variable domain reads NAGVMQNPRHLVRRRGQEARLRCSPMKGHSHVYWYRQLPEEGLKFMVYLQKENIIDESGMPKERFSAEFPKEGPSILRIQQVVRGDSAAYFCASSPEIGDEAFFGQGTRLTVV.

The V gene is TRBV12-3 or TRBV12-4, the J gene TRBJ2-3; no reliable D call. CDR3 length: 13 residues. Trimming removed 3 bases from V and 2 bases from J, with 6 bases in between. CDR3 in DNA: TGTGCCAGCAGTTTTGACCACACAGATACGCAGTATTTT. Protein sequence: CASSFDHTDTQYF.

This chain links TRBV18 with TRBJ1-2; D might be TRBD1 (6 bases). Trimming removed 4 bases from V and 6 bases from J, with 12 bases in between. There are 13 residues in the CDR3. Germline values: CDR1 KGHSH, CDR2 LQKENI. CDR3 in DNA: TGTGCCAGCTCACGAGGGGGTCCGGATGGCTACACCTTC. Translated, it gives CASSRGGPDGYTF.